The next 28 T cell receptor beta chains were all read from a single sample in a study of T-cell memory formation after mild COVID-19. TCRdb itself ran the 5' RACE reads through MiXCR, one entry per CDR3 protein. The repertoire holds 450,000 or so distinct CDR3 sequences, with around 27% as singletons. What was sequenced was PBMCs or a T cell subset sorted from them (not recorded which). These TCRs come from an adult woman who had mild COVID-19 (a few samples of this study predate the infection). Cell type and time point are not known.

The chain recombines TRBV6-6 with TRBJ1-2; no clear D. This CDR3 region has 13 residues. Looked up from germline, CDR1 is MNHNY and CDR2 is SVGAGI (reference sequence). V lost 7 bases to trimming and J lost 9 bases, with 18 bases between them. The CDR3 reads CASTTSGLISYTF. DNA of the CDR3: TGTGCCAGCACGACGTCCGGGCTAATAAGCTACACCTTC.

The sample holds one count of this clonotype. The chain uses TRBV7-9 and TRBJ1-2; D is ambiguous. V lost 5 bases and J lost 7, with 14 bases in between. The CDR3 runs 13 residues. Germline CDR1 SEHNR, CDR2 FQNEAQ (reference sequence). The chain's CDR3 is CASSPRAGFGYTF. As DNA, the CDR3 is TGTGCCAGCAGCCCGCGGGCGGGGTTTGGCTACACCTTC. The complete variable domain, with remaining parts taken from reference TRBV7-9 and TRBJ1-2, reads DTGVSQNPRHKITKRGQNVTFRCDPISEHNRLYWYRQTLGQGPEFLTYFQNEAQLEKSRLLSDRFSAERPKGSFSTLEIQRTEQGDSAMYLCASSPRAGFGYTFGSGTRLTVV.

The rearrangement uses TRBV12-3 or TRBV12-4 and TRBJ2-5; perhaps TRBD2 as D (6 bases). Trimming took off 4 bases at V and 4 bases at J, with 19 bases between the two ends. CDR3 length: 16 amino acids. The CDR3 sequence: CASSWPAGRDGETQYF. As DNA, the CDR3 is TGTGCCAGCAGTTGGCCCGCGGGGCGGGACGGAGAGACCCAGTACTTC.

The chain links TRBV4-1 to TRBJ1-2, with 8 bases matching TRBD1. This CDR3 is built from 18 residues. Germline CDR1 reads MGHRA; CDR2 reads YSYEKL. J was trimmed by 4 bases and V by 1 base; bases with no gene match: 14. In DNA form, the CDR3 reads TGCGCCAGCAGCCAAGGAGGGAATTCAGGGGGCGGAATCTATGGCTACACCTTC. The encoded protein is CASSQGGNSGGGIYGYTF.

CDR3: CASTGAYNEQFF. CDR3 bases: TGTGCCAGCACCGGGGCCTACAATGAGCAGTTCTTC. This chain joins TRBV18 and TRBJ2-1; maybe TRBD2 (5 bases). The germline CDR1 and CDR2 sequences are KGHSH and LQKENI. This CDR3 has 12 amino acids. Deletions cut 8 bases from V and 2 bases from J, with 7 bases between.

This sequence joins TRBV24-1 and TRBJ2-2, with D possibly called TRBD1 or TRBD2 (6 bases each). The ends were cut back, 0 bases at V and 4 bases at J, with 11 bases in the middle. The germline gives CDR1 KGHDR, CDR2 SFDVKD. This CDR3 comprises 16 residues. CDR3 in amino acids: CATSDLLGGLTGELFF. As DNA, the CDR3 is TGTGCCACCAGTGATTTGCTCGGGGGCCTCACCGGGGAGCTGTTTTTT.

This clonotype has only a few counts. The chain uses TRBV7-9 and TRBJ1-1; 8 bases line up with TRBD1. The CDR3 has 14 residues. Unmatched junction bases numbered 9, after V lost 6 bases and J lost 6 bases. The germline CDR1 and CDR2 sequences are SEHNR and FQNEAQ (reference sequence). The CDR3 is CASRLTGDSAEAFF. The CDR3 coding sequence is TGTGCCAGCAGGTTGACAGGGGATAGCGCTGAAGCTTTCTTT.

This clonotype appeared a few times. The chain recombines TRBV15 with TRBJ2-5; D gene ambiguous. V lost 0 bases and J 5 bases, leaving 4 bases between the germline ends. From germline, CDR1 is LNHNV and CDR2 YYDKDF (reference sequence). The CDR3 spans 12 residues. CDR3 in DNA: TGTGCCACCAGCAGAGATCGGGAGACCCAGTACTTC. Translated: CATSRDRETQYF.

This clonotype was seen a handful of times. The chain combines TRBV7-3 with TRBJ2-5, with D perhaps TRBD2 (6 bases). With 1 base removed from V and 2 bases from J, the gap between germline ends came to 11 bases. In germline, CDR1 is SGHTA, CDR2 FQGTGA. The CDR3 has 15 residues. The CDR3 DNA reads TGTGCCAGCAGCTTAATGGGACTTCCGCAAGAGACCCAGTACTTC. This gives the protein CASSLMGLPQETQYF.

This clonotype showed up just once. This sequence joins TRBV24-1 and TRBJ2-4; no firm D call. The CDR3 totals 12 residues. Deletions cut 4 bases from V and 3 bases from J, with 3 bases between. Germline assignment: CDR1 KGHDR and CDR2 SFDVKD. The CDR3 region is CATSDFKNIQYF. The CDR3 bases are TGTGCCACCAGTGACTTCAAAAACATTCAGTACTTC.

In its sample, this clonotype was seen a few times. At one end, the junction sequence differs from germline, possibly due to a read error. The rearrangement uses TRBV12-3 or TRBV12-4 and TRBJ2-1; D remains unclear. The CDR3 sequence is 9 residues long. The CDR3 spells CASSFPLVF. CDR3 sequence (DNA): TGTGCCAGCAGTTTCCCTCTAGTCTTC.

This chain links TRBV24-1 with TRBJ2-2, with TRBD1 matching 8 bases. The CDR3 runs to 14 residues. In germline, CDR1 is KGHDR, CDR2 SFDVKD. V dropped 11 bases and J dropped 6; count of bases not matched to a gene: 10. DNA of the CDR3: TGTGCCATTGGGTCGGACAGGGATGCCGGGGAGCTGTTTTTT. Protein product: CAIGSDRDAGELFF.

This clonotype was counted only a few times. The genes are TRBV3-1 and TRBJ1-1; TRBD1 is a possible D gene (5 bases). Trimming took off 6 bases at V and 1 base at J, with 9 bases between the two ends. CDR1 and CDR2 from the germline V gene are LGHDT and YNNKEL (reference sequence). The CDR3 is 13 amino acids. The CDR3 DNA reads TGTGCCAGCAGGGGCGGACAGAACACTGAAGCTTTCTTT. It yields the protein CASRGGQNTEAFF. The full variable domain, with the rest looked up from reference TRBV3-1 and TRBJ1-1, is DTAVSQTPKYLVTQMGNDKSIKCEQNLGHDTMYWYKQDSKKFLKIMFSYNNKELIINETVPNRFSPKSPDKAHLNLHINSLELGDSAVYFCASRGGQNTEAFFGQGTRLTVV.

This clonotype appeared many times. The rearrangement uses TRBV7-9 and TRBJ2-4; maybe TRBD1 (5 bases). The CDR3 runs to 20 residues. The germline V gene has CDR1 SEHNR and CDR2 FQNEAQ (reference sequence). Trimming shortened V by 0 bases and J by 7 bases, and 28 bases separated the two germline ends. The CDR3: CASSLAAPGSGHSRRNIQYF. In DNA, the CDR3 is TGTGCCAGCAGCTTAGCAGCCCCGGGCTCAGGGCATAGCAGGCGGAACATTCAGTACTTC.

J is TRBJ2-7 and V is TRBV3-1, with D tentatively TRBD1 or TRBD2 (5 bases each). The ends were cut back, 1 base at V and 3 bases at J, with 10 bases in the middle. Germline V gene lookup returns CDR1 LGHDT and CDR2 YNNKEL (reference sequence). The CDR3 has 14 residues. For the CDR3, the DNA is TGTGCCAGCAGCCAAGGTGGGACGAGCTACGAGCAGTACTTC. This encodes CASSQGGTSYEQYF.

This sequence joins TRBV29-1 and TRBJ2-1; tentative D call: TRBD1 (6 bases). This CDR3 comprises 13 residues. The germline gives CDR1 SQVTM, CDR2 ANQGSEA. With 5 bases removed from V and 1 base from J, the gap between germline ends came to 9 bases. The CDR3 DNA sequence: TGCAGCGTTTCCAGGGGTTCCTACAATGAGCAGTTCTTC. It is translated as CSVSRGSYNEQFF.

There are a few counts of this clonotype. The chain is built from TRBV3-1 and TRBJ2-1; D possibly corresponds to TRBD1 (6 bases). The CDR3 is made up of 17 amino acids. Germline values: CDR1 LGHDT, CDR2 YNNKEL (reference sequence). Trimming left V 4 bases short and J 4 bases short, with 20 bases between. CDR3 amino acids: CASSPRGPLRGYNEQFF. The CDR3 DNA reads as TGTGCCAGCAGCCCAAGGGGCCCTCTCAGGGGTTACAATGAGCAGTTCTTC.

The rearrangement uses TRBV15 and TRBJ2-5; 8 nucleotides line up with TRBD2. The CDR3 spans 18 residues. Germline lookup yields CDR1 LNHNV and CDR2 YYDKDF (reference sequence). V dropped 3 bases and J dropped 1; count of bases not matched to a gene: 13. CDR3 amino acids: CATSRGRGGTSGQETQYF. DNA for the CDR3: TGTGCCACCAGCAGGGGAAGAGGGGGTACTAGCGGCCAAGAGACCCAGTACTTC.

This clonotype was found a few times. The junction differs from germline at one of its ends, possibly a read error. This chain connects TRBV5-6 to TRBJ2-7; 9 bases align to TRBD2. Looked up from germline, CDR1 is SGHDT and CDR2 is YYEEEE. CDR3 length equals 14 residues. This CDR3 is CASTLTSGAYEQYF. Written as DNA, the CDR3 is TGTGCCAGCACCTTGACTAGCGGAGCCTACGAGCAGTACTTC. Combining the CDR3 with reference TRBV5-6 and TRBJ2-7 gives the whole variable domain DAGVTQSPTHLIKTRGQQVTLRCSPKSGHDTVSWYQQALGQGPQFIFQYYEEEERQRGNFPDRFSGHQFPNYSSELNVNALLLGDSALYLCASTLTSGAYEQYFGPGTRLTVT.

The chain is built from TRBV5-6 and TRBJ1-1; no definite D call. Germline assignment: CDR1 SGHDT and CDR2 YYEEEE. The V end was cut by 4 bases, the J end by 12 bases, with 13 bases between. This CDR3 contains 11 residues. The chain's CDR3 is CASSVGPETFF. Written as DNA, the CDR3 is TGTGCCAGCAGCGTCGGACCGGAGACTTTCTTT.

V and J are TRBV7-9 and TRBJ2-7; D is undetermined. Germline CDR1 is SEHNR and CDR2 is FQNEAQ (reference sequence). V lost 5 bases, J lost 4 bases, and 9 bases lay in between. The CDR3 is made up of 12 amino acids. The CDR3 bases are TGTGCCAGCAGCCGACACGAATACGAGCAGTACTTC. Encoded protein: CASSRHEYEQYF.

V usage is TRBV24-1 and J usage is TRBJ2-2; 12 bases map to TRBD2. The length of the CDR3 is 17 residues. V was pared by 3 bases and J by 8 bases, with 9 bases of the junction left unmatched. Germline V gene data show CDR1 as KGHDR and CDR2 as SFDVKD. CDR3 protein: CATSDAGLAGNRGELFF. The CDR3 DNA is TGTGCCACCAGTGATGCCGGACTAGCGGGGAACCGAGGGGAGCTGTTTTTT.

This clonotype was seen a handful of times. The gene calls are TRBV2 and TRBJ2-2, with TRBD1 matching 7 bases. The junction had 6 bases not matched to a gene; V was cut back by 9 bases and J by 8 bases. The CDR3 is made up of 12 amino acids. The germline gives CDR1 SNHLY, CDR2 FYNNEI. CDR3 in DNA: TGTGCCAGTCAGACAGGGTCTGGGGAGCTGTTTTTT. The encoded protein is CASQTGSGELFF.

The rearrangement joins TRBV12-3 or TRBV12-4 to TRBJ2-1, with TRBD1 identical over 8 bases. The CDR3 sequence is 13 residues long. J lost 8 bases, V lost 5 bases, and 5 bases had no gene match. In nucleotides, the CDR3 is TGTGCCAGCAGTATTCCCAGGGGGCATGAGCAGTTCTTC. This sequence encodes CASSIPRGHEQFF.

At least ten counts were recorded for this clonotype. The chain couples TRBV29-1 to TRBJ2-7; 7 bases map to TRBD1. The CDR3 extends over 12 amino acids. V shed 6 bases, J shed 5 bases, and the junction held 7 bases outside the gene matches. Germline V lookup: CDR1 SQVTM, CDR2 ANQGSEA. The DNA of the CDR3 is TGCAGCGTGACAGGGAAACGGGACGAGCAGTACTTC. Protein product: CSVTGKRDEQYF.

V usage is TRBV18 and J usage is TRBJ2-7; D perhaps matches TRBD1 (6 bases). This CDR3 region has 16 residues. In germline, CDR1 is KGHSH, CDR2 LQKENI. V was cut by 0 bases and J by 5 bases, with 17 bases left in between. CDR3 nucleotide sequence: TGTGCCAGCTCACCACCACAGGGTAGTATCTCGCACGAGCAGTACTTC. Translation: CASSPPQGSISHEQYF.

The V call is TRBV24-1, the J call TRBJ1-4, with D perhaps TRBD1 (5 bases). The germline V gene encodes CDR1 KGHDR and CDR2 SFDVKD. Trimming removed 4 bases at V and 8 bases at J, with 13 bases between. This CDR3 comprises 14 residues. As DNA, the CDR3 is TGTGCCACCAGTGAGGCAGGGCGCGGCGAAAAACTGTTTTTT. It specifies CATSEAGRGEKLFF.

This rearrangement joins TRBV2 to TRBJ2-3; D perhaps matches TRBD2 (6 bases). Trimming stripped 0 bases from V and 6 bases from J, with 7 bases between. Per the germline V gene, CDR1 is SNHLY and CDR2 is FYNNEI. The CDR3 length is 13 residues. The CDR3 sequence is CASSEAGGDTQYF. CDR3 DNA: TGTGCCAGCAGTGAAGCTGGGGGGGATACGCAGTATTTT.